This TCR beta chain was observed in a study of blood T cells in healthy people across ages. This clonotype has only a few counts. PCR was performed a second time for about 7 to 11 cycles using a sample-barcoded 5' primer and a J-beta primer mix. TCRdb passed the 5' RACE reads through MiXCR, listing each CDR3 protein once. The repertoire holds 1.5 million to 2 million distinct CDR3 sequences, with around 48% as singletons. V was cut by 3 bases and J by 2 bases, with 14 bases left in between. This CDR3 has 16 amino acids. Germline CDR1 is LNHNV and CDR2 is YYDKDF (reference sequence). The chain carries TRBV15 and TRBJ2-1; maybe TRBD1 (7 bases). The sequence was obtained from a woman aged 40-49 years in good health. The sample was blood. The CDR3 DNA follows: TGTGCCACCAGCAGGGACTCAGGGGGGACCTACAATGAGCAGTTCTTC. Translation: CATSRDSGGTYNEQFF.